This T cell receptor (beta chain) was observed in a study of blood T cell repertoires in COVID-19. For the study at large: From the United States, Italy and Spain came samples of acute and convalescent COVID-19. Nucleic acid was either cDNA or gDNA, and it came from T cells, B-cell-depleted T cells, or PBMCs.

Per the original data handling: For nucleated cells, counts were estimated from reference gene primer amplification. Only in-frame clones appear in the TCRdb table, and some are missing; sequencing was by immunoSEQ multiplex PCR. V and J calls and clone size are as listed in that table; D and trimming were resolved from the DNA. The sample includes roughly 170,000 clones, around four fifths of them seen just once. The germline V gene encodes CDR1 LGHNA and CDR2 YSLEER. Trimming cost V 3 bases and J 11 bases; bases outside gene matches: 9. This CDR3 contains 14 residues. Across about two dozen US areas, participants ranged in age from about 18 to 90 years.

The origin of this receptor is a woman aged 45-65 years in a cohort exposed to, infected with or recovered from COVID-19 (not recorded which). Sequencing was done on a sample of PBMCs or T cells enriched from blood (not recorded which). The V gene is TRBV4-3, the J gene TRBJ1-1; 10 nucleotides line up with TRBD1. This CDR3 is CASSQSGQGTRAFF. DNA for the CDR3: TGCGCCAGCAGCCAGTCGGGACAGGGGACGCGGGCTTTCTTT.